This TCR beta chain was captured in a study of blood T cell repertoires in COVID-19. The CDR3 is 17 residues long. Per the germline V gene, CDR1 is SGHRS and CDR2 is YFSETQ. Trimming removed 1 base at V and 7 bases at J, with 18 bases between. Libraries were prepared by immunoSEQ multiplex PCR; TCRdb keeps only in-frame clonotypes and omits some of them. The repertoire holds some 43,000 clones, roughly 82% seen once, with more than 20% in the top ten. The TCR originated in a woman between 55 and 75 years old with acute or convalescent COVID-19. Sequenced material: peripheral blood. This chain joins TRBV5-1 and TRBJ1-6; a possible D gene is TRBD1 (5 bases). This chain's CDR3 is CASSLTPPQGSNSPLHF. DNA for the CDR3: TGCGCCAGCAGCTTGACCCCCCCGCAGGGATCGAATTCACCCCTCCACTTT.